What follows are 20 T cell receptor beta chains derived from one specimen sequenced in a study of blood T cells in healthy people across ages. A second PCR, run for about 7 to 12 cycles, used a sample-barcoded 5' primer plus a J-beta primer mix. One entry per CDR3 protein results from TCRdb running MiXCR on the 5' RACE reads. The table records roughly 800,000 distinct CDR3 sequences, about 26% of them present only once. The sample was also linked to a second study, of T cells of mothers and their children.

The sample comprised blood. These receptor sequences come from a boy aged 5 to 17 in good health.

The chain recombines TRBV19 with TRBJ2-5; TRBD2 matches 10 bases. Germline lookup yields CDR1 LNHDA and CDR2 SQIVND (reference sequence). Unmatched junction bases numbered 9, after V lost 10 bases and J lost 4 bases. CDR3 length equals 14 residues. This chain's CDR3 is CATRWTSGGETQYF. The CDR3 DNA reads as TGTGCCACCCGCTGGACTAGCGGAGGAGAGACCCAGTACTTC. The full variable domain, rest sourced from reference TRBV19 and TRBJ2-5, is DGGITQSPKYLFRKEGQNVTLSCEQNLNHDAMYWYRQDPGQGLRLIYYSQIVNDFQKGDIAEGYSVSREKKESFPLTVTSAQKNPTAFYLCATRWTSGGETQYFGPGTRLLVL.

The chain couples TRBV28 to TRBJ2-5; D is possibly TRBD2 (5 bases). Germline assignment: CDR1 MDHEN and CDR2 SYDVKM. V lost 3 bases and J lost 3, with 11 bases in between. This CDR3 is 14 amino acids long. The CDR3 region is CASSFVRRKETQYF. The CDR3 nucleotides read TGTGCCAGCAGTTTTGTTAGGAGGAAAGAGACCCAGTACTTC.

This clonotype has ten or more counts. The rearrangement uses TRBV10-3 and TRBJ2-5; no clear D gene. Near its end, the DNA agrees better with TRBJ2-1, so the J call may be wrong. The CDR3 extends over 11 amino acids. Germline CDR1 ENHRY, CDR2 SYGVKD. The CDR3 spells CAISTPYEQFF. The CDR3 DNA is TGTGCCATCAGTACCCCATACGAGCAGTTCTTC.

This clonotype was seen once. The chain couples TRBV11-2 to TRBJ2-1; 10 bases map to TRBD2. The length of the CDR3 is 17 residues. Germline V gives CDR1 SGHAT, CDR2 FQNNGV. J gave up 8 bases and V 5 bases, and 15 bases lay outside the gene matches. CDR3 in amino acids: CASSPIAGGHRMHEQFF. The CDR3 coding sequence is TGTGCCAGCAGCCCGATAGCGGGGGGCCACCGTATGCATGAGCAGTTCTTC.

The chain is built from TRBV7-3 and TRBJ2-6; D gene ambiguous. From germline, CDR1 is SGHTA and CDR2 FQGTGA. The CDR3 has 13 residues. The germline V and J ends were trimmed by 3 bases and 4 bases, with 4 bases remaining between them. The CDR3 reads CASSFKGANVLTF. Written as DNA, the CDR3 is TGTGCCAGCAGCTTTAAGGGGGCCAACGTCCTGACTTTC.

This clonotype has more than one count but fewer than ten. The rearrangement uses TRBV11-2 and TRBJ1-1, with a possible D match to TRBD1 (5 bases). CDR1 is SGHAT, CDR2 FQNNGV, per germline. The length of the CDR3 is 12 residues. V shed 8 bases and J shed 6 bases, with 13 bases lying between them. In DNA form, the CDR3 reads TGTGCCAGCGGGGCGGGATGGTCTGAAGCTTTCTTT. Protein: CASGAGWSEAFF.

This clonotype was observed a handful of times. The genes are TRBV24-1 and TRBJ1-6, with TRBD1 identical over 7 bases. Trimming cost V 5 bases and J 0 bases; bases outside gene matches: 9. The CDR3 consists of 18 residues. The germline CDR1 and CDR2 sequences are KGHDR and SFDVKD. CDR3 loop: CATSGRPGQRSYNSPLHF. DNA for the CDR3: TGTGCCACCAGTGGGCGACCGGGACAGCGCTCCTATAATTCACCCCTCCACTTT.

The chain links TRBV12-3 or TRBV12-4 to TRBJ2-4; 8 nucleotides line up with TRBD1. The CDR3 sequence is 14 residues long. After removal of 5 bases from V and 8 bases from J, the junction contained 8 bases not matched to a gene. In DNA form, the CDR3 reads TGTGCCAGCAGTACAACAGGGGGAATGGACATTCAGTACTTC. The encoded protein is CASSTTGGMDIQYF.

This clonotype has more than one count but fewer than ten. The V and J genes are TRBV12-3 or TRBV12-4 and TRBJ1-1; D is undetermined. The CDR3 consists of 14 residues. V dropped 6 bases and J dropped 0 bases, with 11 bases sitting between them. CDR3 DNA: TGTGCCAGCAGCTATGGGTGGGTGAACACTGAAGCTTTCTTT. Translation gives CASSYGWVNTEAFF.

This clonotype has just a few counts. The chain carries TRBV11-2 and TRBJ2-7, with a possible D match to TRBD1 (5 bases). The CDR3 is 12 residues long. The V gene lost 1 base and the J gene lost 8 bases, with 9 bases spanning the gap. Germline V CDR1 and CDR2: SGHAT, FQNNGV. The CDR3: CASSLVGAQQYF. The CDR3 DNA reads TGTGCCAGCAGCTTAGTTGGGGCCCAGCAGTACTTC.

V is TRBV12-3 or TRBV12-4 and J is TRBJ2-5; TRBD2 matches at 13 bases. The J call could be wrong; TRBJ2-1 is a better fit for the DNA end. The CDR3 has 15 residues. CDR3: CASSSLAGGPSEQFF. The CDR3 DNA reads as TGTGCCAGCAGTTCACTAGCGGGGGGGCCGAGTGAGCAGTTCTTC.

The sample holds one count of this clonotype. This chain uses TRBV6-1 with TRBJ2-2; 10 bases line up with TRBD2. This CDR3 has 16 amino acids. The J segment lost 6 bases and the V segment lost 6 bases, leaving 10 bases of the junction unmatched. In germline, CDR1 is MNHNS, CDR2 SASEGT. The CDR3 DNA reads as TGTGCCAGCAGAAAACTAGCGGGGAGGCCGGCCGGGGAGCTGTTTTTT. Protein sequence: CASRKLAGRPAGELFF.

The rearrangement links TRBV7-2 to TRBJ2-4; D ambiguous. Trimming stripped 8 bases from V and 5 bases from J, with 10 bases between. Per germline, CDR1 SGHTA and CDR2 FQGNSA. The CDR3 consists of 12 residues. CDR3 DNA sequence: TGTGCCAGCGCGTTACCGGAAAACATTCAGTACTTC. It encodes CASALPENIQYF.

In DNA form, the CDR3 reads TGCGCCAGCAGCGTCGGGTGGGGGGAATTTCAAGAGACCCAGTACTTC. Its protein is CASSVGWGEFQETQYF. V gene TRBV4-1 combines with J gene TRBJ2-1; tentatively, D is TRBD2 (6 bases). The end of the DNA is better explained by TRBJ2-5, so the J call may be wrong. CDR3 length: 16 amino acids. Germline V gene lookup returns CDR1 MGHRA and CDR2 YSYEKL.

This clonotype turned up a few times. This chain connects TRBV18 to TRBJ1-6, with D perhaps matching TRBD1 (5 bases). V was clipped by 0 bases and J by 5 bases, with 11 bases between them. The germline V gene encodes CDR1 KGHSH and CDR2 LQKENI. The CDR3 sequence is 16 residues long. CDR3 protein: CASSPPSTGHNSPLHF. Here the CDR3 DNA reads TGTGCCAGCTCACCACCGAGCACAGGTCATAATTCACCCCTCCACTTT. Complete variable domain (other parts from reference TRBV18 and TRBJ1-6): NAGVMQNPRHLVRRRGQEARLRCSPMKGHSHVYWYRQLPEEGLKFMVYLQKENIIDESGMPKERFSAEFPKEGPSILRIQQVVRGDSAAYFCASSPPSTGHNSPLHFGNGTRLTVT.

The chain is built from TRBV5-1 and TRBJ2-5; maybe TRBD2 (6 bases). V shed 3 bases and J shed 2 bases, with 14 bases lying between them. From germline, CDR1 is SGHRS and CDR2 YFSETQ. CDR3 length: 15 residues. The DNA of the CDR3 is TGCGCCAGCAGCTGGGGGGAGACTCTGCAAGAGACCCAGTACTTC. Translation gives CASSWGETLQETQYF.

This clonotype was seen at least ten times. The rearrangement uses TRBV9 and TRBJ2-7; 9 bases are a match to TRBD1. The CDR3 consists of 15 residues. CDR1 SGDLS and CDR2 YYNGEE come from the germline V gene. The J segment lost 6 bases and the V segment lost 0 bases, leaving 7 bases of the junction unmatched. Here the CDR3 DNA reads TGTGCCAGCAGCGTAGAAGGGGACAGGGTTTCCGAGCAGTACTTC. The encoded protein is CASSVEGDRVSEQYF. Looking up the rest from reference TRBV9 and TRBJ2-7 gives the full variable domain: DSGVTQTPKHLITATGQRVTLRCSPRSGDLSVYWYQQSLDQGLQFLIQYYNGEERAKGNILERFSAQQFPDLHSELNLSSLELGDSALYFCASSVEGDRVSEQYFGPGTRLTVT.

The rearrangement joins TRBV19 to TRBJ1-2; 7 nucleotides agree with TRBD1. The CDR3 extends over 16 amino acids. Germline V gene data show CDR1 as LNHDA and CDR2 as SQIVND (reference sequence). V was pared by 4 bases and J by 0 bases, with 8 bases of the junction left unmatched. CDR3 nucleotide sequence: TGTGCCAGTAGTAAGGGACAGCAAGTTGCTAACTATGGCTACACCTTC. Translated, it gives CASSKGQQVANYGYTF.

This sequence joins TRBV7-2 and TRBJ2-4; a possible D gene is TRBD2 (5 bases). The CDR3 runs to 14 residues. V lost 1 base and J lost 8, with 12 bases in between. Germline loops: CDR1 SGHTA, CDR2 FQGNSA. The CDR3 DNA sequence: TGTGCCAGCAGCTTAGATGGGAGTTTGGACATTCAGTACTTC. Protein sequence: CASSLDGSLDIQYF.

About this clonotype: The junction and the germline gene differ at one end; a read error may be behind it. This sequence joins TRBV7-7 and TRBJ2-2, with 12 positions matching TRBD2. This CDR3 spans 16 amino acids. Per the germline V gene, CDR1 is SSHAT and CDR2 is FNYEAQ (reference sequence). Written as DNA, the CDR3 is TGTGCTAGCAGCCTCGGGACTAGCGGGCTCGGCGGGGAGCTGTTTTTT. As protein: CASSLGTSGLGGELFF.